This TCR beta chain was found in a study of Tregs in tolerant kidney transplant recipients (dated by TCRdb to the late 2010s). Regarding the complete study: The transplants used related donors along with nonmyeloablative bone marrow transplantation, and in the human trials mixed chimerism was transient. TCRbeta sequencing was used in the study to identify donor-specific regulatory T cells before combined kidney and bone marrow transplantation, and the identified cells were then tracked after transplant.

Genomic DNA was extracted from sorted cells with the QIAGEN DNeasy Blood and Tissue Kit for TCRbeta CDR3 sequencing. High-throughput TCRbeta CDR3 sequencing, including PCR amplification with bias correction and internal controls, was performed commercially through immunoSEQ. The original pipeline was this. Unique productive TCRbeta sequences were defined by CDR3 nucleotide sequence when primers matched and otherwise by CDR3 amino acid sequence together with Vbeta and Jbeta genes. As a correction for sorting error, sequences shared between sorted populations at a frequency ratio of 2:1 or less were discarded, and the remaining shared sequences were assigned to the higher population. A sequence counted as donor-reactive if, in CFSE-low cells, the sequence had a frequency of at least 0.01% and was expanded at least 5-fold compared with unstimulated cells. Repertoire divergence was quantified by Jensen-Shannon divergence calculated from the top 100 TCRbeta sequences ranked by frequency. For any sample with multiple sequencing runs, sorting error was corrected in each run separately before the runs were pooled. This is the immuneACCESS table as TCRdb keeps it, with only in-frame sequences that have V and J called. A part of the clones is gone; compared with another copy, unresolved V genes explain less than half, and the rest is unexplained. The D gene and trimming were derived from the DNA, and the V and J assignments and clone size from that table. The sample profile shows about 110,000 clones; roughly 89% of them were found once. Together, the top ten hold just under 0.35% of the sample.

Reading the label with the study, this specimen's time point is: blood sample drawn before combined kidney and bone marrow transplant. Unstimulated Tregs (CD4+CD25+CD127-), CD4+ non-Tregs (CD4+CD25-), CD4 and CD8 cells were FACS-sorted from thawed PBMCs. The patients were a handful of recipients of combined kidney and bone marrow transplants from the ITN036ST trial, and samples were available only for these trial subjects. Healthy control blood was processed to PBMCs by Ficoll density gradient and cryopreserved, and patient PBMCs were collected before and after transplant. This clone showed up just once. It has no known antigen specificity. No qualities accompany the bases; no much larger clone lies one base away. General conclusions and limits of the study: Expanding Tregs with activated donor B cells appeared to identify the most biologically relevant and donor-specific TCRbeta repertoire. Donor-specific Treg expansion was found to exceed global Treg expansion in tolerant patients, suggesting antigen-driven rather than nonspecific expansion. Biological reproducibility was not examined directly, but technical replication error appeared to be minimal. Because only a small number of patients were included, the study had limitations, and the results will need to be validated in larger populations as well as under other immunosuppression protocols. For some patients the PCR primers changed over time, which made it impossible to compare the samples from those patients at the nucleotide level.

V gives up 5 bases and J gives up 10 bases, and the segment between their germline ends measures 17 bases. In the germline V gene (reference sequence), CDR1 corresponds to LNHDA and CDR2 to SQIVND. The CDR3 starts with the cysteine, ends with the phenylalanine, and has 13 residues. The retained sequence is limited to the CDR3, 39 bases, with the frame set at the first base. Recombination linked TRBV19 to TRBJ1-1, and the D gene may be TRBD1, 5 bases matching. The sequence was obtained from a human donor who received a combined kidney and bone marrow transplant. The sequencing used CD4+ T cells from blood, collected before the transplant. Here the CDR3 is given as CASSPQGFLRAFF. The nucleotide sequence is given as TGTGCCAGTAGTCCGCAGGGATTTCTCCGAGCTTTCTTT.